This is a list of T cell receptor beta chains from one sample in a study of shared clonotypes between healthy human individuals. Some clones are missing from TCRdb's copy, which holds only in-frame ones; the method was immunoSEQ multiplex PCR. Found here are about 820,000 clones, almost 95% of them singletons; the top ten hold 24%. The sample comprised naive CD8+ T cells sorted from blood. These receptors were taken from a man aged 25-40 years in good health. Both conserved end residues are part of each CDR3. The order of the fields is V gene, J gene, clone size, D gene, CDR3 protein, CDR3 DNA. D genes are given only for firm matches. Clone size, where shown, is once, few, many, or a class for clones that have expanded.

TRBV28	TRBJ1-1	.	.	CASSGRGKAFF	TGTGCCAGCAGTGGTAGAGGTAAAGCTTTCTTT
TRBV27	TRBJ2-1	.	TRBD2	CASSLSYPREGYEQFF	TGTGCCAGCAGTTTATCTTACCCGCGGGAGGGCTATGAGCAGTTCTTC
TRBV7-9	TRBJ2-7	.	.	CASSPRANPYEQYF	TGTGCCAGCAGCCCCCGGGCCAACCCATACGAGCAGTACTTC
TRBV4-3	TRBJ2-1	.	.	CASSQDWGRGPMFF	TGCGCCAGCAGCCAAGATTGGGGAAGGGGCCCTATGTTCTTC
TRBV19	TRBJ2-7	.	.	CASSIMASSYEQYF	TGTGCCAGTAGTATAATGGCCAGCTCCTACGAGCAGTACTTC
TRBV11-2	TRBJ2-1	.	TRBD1	CASSLGQGVYNEQFF	TGTGCCAGCAGCTTAGGACAGGGTGTATACAATGAGCAGTTCTTC
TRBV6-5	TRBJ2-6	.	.	CASSYPDSSGANVLTF	TGTGCCAGCAGTTACCCGGACTCTTCCGGGGCCAACGTCCTGACTTTC
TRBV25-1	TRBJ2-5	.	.	CASSEWVGETQYF	TGTGCCAGCAGTGAATGGGTGGGAGAGACCCAGTACTTC
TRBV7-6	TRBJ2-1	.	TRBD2	CASREGGRTYNEQFF	TGTGCCAGCAGGGAAGGCGGGAGAACCTACAATGAGCAGTTCTTC
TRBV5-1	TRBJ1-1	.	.	CASSLAPGWETEAFF	TGCGCCAGCAGCTTGGCTCCGGGCTGGGAGACTGAAGCTTTCTTT
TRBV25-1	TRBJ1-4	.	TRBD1	CASRGSGTGFGNHEKLFF	TGTGCCAGCAGGGGGTCAGGGACAGGGTTCGGGAACCATGAAAAACTGTTTTTT
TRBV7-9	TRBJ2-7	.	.	CAAGDDEQYF	TGTGCCGCCGGGGATGACGAGCAGTACTTC
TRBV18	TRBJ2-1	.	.	CASSPPGTPYNEQFF	TGTGCCAGCTCACCACCAGGGACCCCCTACAATGAGCAGTTCTTC
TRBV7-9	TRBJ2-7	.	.	CASSSKNDEQYF	TGTGCCAGCAGCTCTAAAAATGACGAGCAGTACTTC
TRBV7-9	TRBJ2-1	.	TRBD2	CASSFSRGSGTYNEQFF	TGTGCCAGCAGCTTCAGTCGGGGTAGCGGGACCTACAATGAGCAGTTCTTC
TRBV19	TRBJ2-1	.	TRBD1	CASGWGQGAGNEQFF	TGTGCCAGTGGCTGGGGACAGGGGGCCGGGAATGAGCAGTTCTTC
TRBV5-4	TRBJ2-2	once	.	CASSPTPGENTGELFF	TGTGCCAGCAGCCCCACCCCAGGGGAGAACACCGGGGAGCTGTTTTTT
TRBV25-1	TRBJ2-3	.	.	CASSVLIADTQYF	TGTGCCAGCAGTGTATTAATTGCAGATACGCAGTATTTT
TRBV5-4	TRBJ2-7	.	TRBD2	CASSLLAETDEQYF	TGTGCCAGCAGCTTACTAGCGGAGACTGACGAGCAGTACTTC
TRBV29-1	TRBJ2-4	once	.	CSVVDKSLAKNIQYF	TGCAGCGTTGTAGATAAATCTCTAGCCAAAAACATTCAGTACTTC
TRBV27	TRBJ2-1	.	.	CASSPGSTYNEQFF	TGTGCCAGCAGTCCAGGGTCAACCTACAATGAGCAGTTCTTC
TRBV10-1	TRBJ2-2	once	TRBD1	CASSEKILRQGEYTGELFF	TGCGCCAGCAGTGAAAAAATCCTAAGACAGGGGGAGTACACCGGGGAGCTGTTTTTT
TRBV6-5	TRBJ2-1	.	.	CASTLHSEQFF	TGTGCCAGCACGTTACATAGTGAGCAGTTCTTC
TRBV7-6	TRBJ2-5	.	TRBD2	CASSLPSHPSGNPPETQYF	TGTGCCAGCAGCCTACCCTCCCACCCTAGCGGGAACCCACCTGAGACCCAGTACTTC
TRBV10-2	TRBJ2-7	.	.	CASSWLTYEQYF	TGCGCCAGCAGTTGGCTTACCTACGAGCAGTACTTC
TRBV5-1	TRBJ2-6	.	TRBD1	CASSLGDREEVYAGANVLTF	TGCGCCAGCAGCTTGGGGGACAGGGAAGAAGTATACGCTGGGGCCAACGTCCTGACTTTC
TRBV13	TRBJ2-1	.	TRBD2	CASSSISGGYNEQFF	TGTGCCAGCAGCTCCATCTCGGGAGGCTACAATGAGCAGTTCTTC
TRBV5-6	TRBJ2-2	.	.	CASSLGTTNTGELFF	TGTGCCAGCAGCTTGGGGACAACGAACACCGGGGAGCTGTTTTTT
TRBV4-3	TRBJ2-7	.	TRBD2	CASSQESGTYEQYF	TGCGCCAGCAGCCAAGAAAGCGGGACCTACGAGCAGTACTTC